The rows below give T cell receptor beta chains drawn from one sample of a study of neurological immune-mediated disorders. TCRdb fed the 5' RACE reads into MiXCR, producing one record per CDR3 protein. The table shows about 19,000 distinct CDR3 sequences, with roughly 7.5% occurring only once. The sequenced sample was CD8+ T cells from blood. The receptors stem from a woman in her twenties or thirties with HTLV-1-associated myelopathy (HAM/TSP). Both conserved end residues are part of each CDR3. The D gene is left open where the match is weak. Clone size, where shown, is once, few, many, or a class for clones that have expanded.

>TRBJ2-1|TRBD1|medium-sized|TRBV24-1
CATSDPWTGNNEQFF
TGTGCCACCAGTGATCCGTGGACAGGAAACAATGAGCAGTTCTTC
>TRBJ2-3|-|many|TRBV7-8
CASSSLSGPGNTDTQYF
TGTGCCAGCAGCTCTTTGTCGGGGCCCGGAAACACAGATACGCAGTATTTT
>TRBJ2-1|-|-|TRBV30
CAWSVARPYNEQFF
TGTGCCTGGAGTGTAGCCAGGCCCTACAATGAGCAGTTCTTC
>TRBJ2-3|-|many|TRBV6-6
CASSYRGGRTDTQYF
TGTGCCAGCAGTTACAGGGGGGGACGCACAGATACGCAGTATTTT
>TRBJ1-2|-|-|TRBV4-1
CASSQVSNYGYTF
TGCGCCAGCAGCCAAGTCAGTAACTATGGCTACACCTTC
>TRBJ1-2|-|many|TRBV5-6
CASSPDVNYGYTF
TGTGCCAGCAGCCCGGACGTCAACTATGGCTACACCTTC
>TRBJ2-3|-|many|TRBV11-2
CASSQIIDTQYF
TGTGCCAGCAGCCAGATTATAGATACGCAGTATTTT
>TRBJ2-2|-|many|TRBV7-8
CASSLARWQMNTGELFF
TGTGCCAGCAGCTTAGCGCGTTGGCAGATGAACACCGGGGAGCTGTTTTTT
>TRBJ2-1|TRBD2|many|TRBV5-1
CASRASGGSSYNEQFF
TGCGCCAGCAGGGCTAGCGGGGGGAGCTCCTACAATGAGCAGTTCTTC
>TRBJ1-2|-|many|TRBV6-4
CASSDSGNYGYTF
TGTGCCAGCAGTGACTCGGGGAACTATGGCTACACCTTC
>TRBJ2-7|-|many|TRBV5-1
CASSLVGGGSYEQYF
TGCGCCAGCAGCTTGGTAGGAGGCGGCTCCTACGAGCAGTACTTC
>TRBJ2-1|TRBD2|medium-sized|TRBV29-1
CSVASSGGADEQFF
TGCAGCGTTGCAAGCAGCGGGGGGGCCGATGAGCAGTTCTTC
>TRBJ2-1|TRBD2|many|TRBV5-6
CASSSLGLAFVDEQFF
TGTGCCAGCAGCTCCCTCGGACTAGCTTTCGTCGATGAGCAGTTCTTC
>TRBJ2-1|TRBD2|many|TRBV7-9
CASSSPSGRSYNEQFF
TGTGCCAGCAGCTCTCCTAGCGGCCGCTCCTACAATGAGCAGTTCTTC
>TRBJ2-7|-|many|TRBV5-1
CASSLVGDEQYF
TGCGCCAGCAGCTTGGTGGGCGACGAGCAGTACTTC
>TRBJ2-6|-|many|TRBV20-1
CSARDETGANVLTF
TGCAGTGCTAGGGATGAAACTGGGGCCAACGTCCTGACTTTC
>TRBJ2-5|TRBD2|many|TRBV29-1
CSVALAGDYQETQYF
TGCAGCGTTGCACTAGCGGGGGATTACCAAGAGACCCAGTACTTC
>TRBJ2-6|TRBD1|many|TRBV7-9
CASSSMTGYEGANVLTF
TGTGCCAGCAGCTCGATGACAGGGTACGAAGGGGCCAACGTCCTGACTTTC
>TRBJ1-6|-|many|TRBV9
CASSVESAADSPLHF
TGTGCCAGCAGCGTAGAGTCAGCCGCGGATTCACCCCTCCACTTT
>TRBJ2-3|TRBD1|-|TRBV19
CASSSGQGALADTQYF
TGTGCCAGTAGTTCGGGACAGGGGGCTCTTGCAGATACGCAGTATTTT
>TRBJ1-2|-|many|TRBV20-1
CSASPAGNYGYTF
TGCAGTGCCTCCCCCGCCGGGAACTATGGCTACACCTTC
>TRBJ2-2|-|many|TRBV7-6
CAIRQETNTGELFF
TGTGCCATCCGACAGGAGACGAACACCGGGGAGCTGTTTTTT
>TRBJ1-4|-|many|TRBV7-9
CASSPPSQANEKLFF
TGTGCCAGCAGCCCCCCCTCTCAGGCTAATGAAAAACTGTTTTTT
>TRBJ2-1|-|many|TRBV6-5
CASRDGSSYNEQFF
TGTGCCAGCAGAGACGGGAGCTCCTACAATGAGCAGTTCTTC
>TRBJ1-3|TRBD1|many|TRBV7-8
CASSSDRAHSGNTIYF
TGTGCCAGCAGTAGCGACAGGGCTCACTCTGGAAACACCATATATTTT
>TRBJ2-4|-|-|TRBV12-3/TRBV12-4
CASSLSSGDGDIQYF
TGTGCCAGCAGTTTATCGTCCGGGGACGGCGACATTCAGTACTTC
>TRBJ2-1|TRBD2|many|TRBV19
CASSISGGVTYNEQFF
TGTGCCAGTAGTATCAGTGGGGGGGTAACCTACAATGAGCAGTTCTTC
>TRBJ1-1|-|many|TRBV11-1
CASSLVYYGRRTTEAFF
TGTGCCAGCAGCTTAGTCTATTACGGCAGGAGGACCACTGAAGCTTTCTTT
>TRBJ2-3|-|many|TRBV11-2
CASSLGGASTDTQYF
TGTGCCAGCAGCTTAGGCGGCGCTAGCACAGATACGCAGTATTTT
>TRBJ2-7|-|-|TRBV20-1
CSDGETYEQYF
TGCAGTGATGGGGAGACCTACGAGCAGTACTTC
>TRBJ2-2|-|many|TRBV24-1
CATMSVAGELFF
TGTGCCACCATGAGTGTAGCCGGGGAGCTGTTTTTT
>TRBJ2-7|-|many|TRBV7-9
CASSPPMGERPLYEQYF
TGTGCCAGCAGCCCCCCAATGGGGGAACGCCCGCTCTACGAGCAGTACTTC
>TRBJ2-3|-|many|TRBV7-8
CASSFFGLSGDTQYF
TGTGCCAGCAGCTTCTTTGGCCTATCGGGGGATACGCAGTATTTT
>TRBJ1-5|-|many|TRBV6-9
CASTTGGNNQPQHF
TGTGCCAGCACCACGGGAGGGAACAATCAGCCCCAGCATTTT
>TRBJ2-2|-|many|TRBV12-3/TRBV12-4
CASKNQGYLTGELFF
TGTGCCAGCAAAAATCAGGGGTATCTAACCGGGGAGCTGTTTTTT
>TRBJ2-4|-|many|TRBV7-9
CASSGAAGRDWNIQYF
TGTGCCAGCAGCGGAGCCGCCGGACGGGATTGGAACATTCAGTACTTC
>TRBJ1-1|TRBD1|many|TRBV9
CASSDRGGTEAFF
TGTGCCAGCAGCGACAGGGGTGGGACTGAAGCTTTCTTT
>TRBJ2-1|TRBD2|many|TRBV5-1
CASSLYGGAGYEQFF
TGCGCCAGCAGCTTGTACGGGGGGGCCGGGTATGAGCAGTTCTTC
>TRBJ2-3|TRBD1|many|TRBV6-5
CASSPHSTGVEDTQYF
TGTGCCAGCAGCCCCCATTCGACAGGGGTAGAGGATACGCAGTATTTT
>TRBJ2-3|-|many|TRBV11-2
CASSLGRVLTDTQYF
TGTGCCAGCAGCTTGGGTAGAGTTCTTACAGATACGCAGTATTTT
>TRBJ2-7|TRBD2|few|TRBV20-1
CSAVAGGLEQYF
TGCAGTGCTGTAGCGGGGGGGCTTGAGCAGTACTTC
>TRBJ2-7|TRBD1|medium-sized|TRBV20-1
CSATGTETYEQYF
TGCAGTGCAACCGGGACAGAGACCTACGAGCAGTACTTC
>TRBJ2-1|-|many|TRBV10-3
CAIQGTYNEQFF
TGTGCCATCCAGGGAACCTACAATGAGCAGTTCTTC
>TRBJ2-3|-|many|TRBV7-9
CASSLASAKGTQYF
TGTGCCAGCAGCTTAGCGTCTGCAAAGGGGACGCAGTATTTT
>TRBJ1-1|TRBD1|many|TRBV20-1
CSARNRGWEAFF
TGCAGTGCCCGAAACAGGGGCTGGGAAGCTTTCTTT
>TRBJ2-3|TRBD2|many|TRBV6-5
CASSLSGGPDPTQYF
TGTGCCAGCAGTTTGTCGGGGGGTCCCGATCCTACGCAGTATTTT
>TRBJ1-1|-|few|TRBV10-2
CASRKTGNTEAFF
TGCGCCAGCAGAAAGACAGGGAACACTGAAGCTTTCTTT
>TRBJ1-5|-|many|TRBV6-5
CASSSDYNQPQHF
TGTGCCAGCAGTTCGGATTACAATCAGCCCCAGCATTTT
>TRBJ1-1|-|many|TRBV9
CASSVERQMNTEAFF
TGTGCCAGCAGCGTAGAGAGACAAATGAACACTGAAGCTTTCTTT